Sequencing of this TCR beta chain was carried out in a study of T cells in Graves' hyperthyroidism and ophthalmopathy. Amplification targeted TCR beta CDR3 regions from RNA transcripts. HTBI primers were employed in a first-round RT-PCR of the TCR CDR3. TCRdb independently ran MiXCR on the multiplex PCR reads; one entry per CDR3 protein. The sample has about 320,000 distinct CDR3 sequences, approximately 16% seen once; the top ten hold approximately 35%. Germline V CDR1 and CDR2: LNHNV, YYDKDF (reference sequence). There are 21 residues in the CDR3. V lost 4 bases, J lost 2 bases, and 30 bases lay in between.

J is TRBJ2-1 and V is TRBV15; D perhaps matches TRBD2 (6 bases). This receptor was identified in a man aged 30-40 years with Graves' hyperthyroidism. Sample: blood. The CDR3 loop is CATSTPHRDLLIRSTYNEQFF. CDR3 DNA: TGTGCCACCAGCACACCACACCGGGACTTACTGATCCGATCAACCTACAATGAGCAGTTCTTC.